These T cell receptor beta chains were read from a single sample in a study of the immune and genomic landscape of osteosarcoma. Using immunoSEQ multiplex PCR, the repertoire was profiled, and TCRdb retains in-frame clones only, with some absent. Of a few thousand clones listed, roughly three quarters are singletons. The sequenced sample consisted of metastatic tumor tissue from the lung. These receptors originate from a woman between 18 and 29 years old with osteosarcoma. Both conserved end residues are part of each CDR3. The D gene is left open where the match is weak. The listing skips clone size in some rows; elsewhere it reads once, few, many or a size class.

V gene,J gene,D gene,clone size,CDR3 DNA,CDR3 protein
TRBV4-3,TRBJ1-2,-,-,TGCGCCAGCAGCCAAGCTCGGGGCAGAACTAACTATGGCTACACCTTC,CASSQARGRTNYGYTF
TRBV9,TRBJ1-6,-,few,TGTGCCAGCAGCGTAGGGAATGGATTTAGGCCCCTCCACTTT,CASSVGNGFRPLHF
TRBV7-3,TRBJ2-1,-,few,TGTGCCAGCAGCTTGGGCTACTACAATGAGCAGTTCTTC,CASSLGYYNEQFF
TRBV13,TRBJ1-2,-,once,TGTGCCAGCAGCTTACGTACCCATGGCTACACCTTC,CASSLRTHGYTF
TRBV4-2,TRBJ1-1,-,-,TGTGCCAGCAGCCAAAACGAGAACACTGAAGCTTTCTTT,CASSQNENTEAFF
TRBV11-1,TRBJ2-7,TRBD1,-,TGTGCCAGCAGGTCGGACAGGCCGACCTACGAGCAGTACTTC,CASRSDRPTYEQYF
TRBV15,TRBJ1-2,-,-,TGTGCCACCAGCAGACTCACAGCTAACTATGGCTACACCTTC,CATSRLTANYGYTF
TRBV11-2,TRBJ2-5,TRBD2,large,TGTGCCAGCAGCTTAAGCGGGGTCCAAGAGACCCAGTACTTC,CASSLSGVQETQYF
TRBV19,TRBJ2-7,-,-,TGTGCCAGTAGTATAGGGGATCTATACGAGCAGTACTTC,CASSIGDLYEQYF
TRBV11-3,TRBJ2-5,TRBD2,-,TGTGCCAGCAGCTTAAGCGGGGTCCAAGAGACCCAGTACTTC,CASSLSGVQETQYF
TRBV5-8,TRBJ2-4,TRBD2,-,TGTGCCAGCAGCCCTGCCAAATCTAGCGGGGGGTCCCAAAACATTCAGTACTTC,CASSPAKSSGGSQNIQYF
TRBV7-8,TRBJ1-1,TRBD1,-,TGTGCCAGCAGCCCTAGGACAGGGTGGAACACTGAAGCTTTCTTT,CASSPRTGWNTEAFF
TRBV7-2,TRBJ1-5,TRBD1,-,TGTGCCAGCAGCTCCCAATTCACAGGGGATGGACAGCCCCAGCATTTT,CASSSQFTGDGQPQHF
TRBV7-6,TRBJ2-3,-,once,TGTGCCAGCAGCTTAGAGAGTAGCGTTAGCACAGATACGCAGTATTTT,CASSLESSVSTDTQYF
TRBV5-1,TRBJ2-6,-,-,TGCGCCAGCAGCTTGGAGGGAACTGGGGCCAACGTCCTGACTTTC,CASSLEGTGANVLTF
TRBV27,TRBJ2-5,-,-,TGTGCCAGCAGGCGACAGGTGGAAGAGACCCAGTACTTC,CASRRQVEETQYF
TRBV5-4,TRBJ2-1,TRBD2,-,TGTGCCAGCAGCATGGGCGGGGGAGACCGTGAGCAGTTCTTC,CASSMGGGDREQFF
TRBV27,TRBJ1-2,TRBD1,-,TGTGCCAGCAGTTTAGTGGGACAGGGGGCGCTTGGCTACACCTTC,CASSLVGQGALGYTF
TRBV7-2,TRBJ2-5,TRBD2,-,TGTGCCAGCGGCGGCTGGCTAGCGGGGGAAGAGACCCAGTACTTC,CASGGWLAGEETQYF
TRBV6-4,TRBJ2-1,TRBD2,-,TGTGCCAGCAGTGACTCGGCGGGGGGCGATTACAATGAGCAGTTCTTC,CASSDSAGGDYNEQFF
TRBV6-5,TRBJ1-5,-,few,TGTGCCAGCAGTTGGAACAGGGATCAGCCCCAGCATTTT,CASSWNRDQPQHF
TRBV5-1,TRBJ1-1,-,once,TGCGCCAGCAGGGAATTGCAGAATTTAAACACTGAAGCTTTCTTT,CASRELQNLNTEAFF
TRBV18,TRBJ1-1,TRBD1,-,TGTGCCAGCTCCCTTACAGGGGGCACAAACACTGAAGCTTTCTTT,CASSLTGGTNTEAFF
TRBV19,TRBJ2-2,TRBD2,few,TGTGCCAGTAGTATCGCTAGTGTGGCTAGCGGGGGATCGAACACCGGGGAGCTGTTTTTT,CASSIASVASGGSNTGELFF
TRBV18,TRBJ2-3,-,-,TGTGCCAGCTCACGACTCCTTAGCGGTGCTACCACAGATACGCAGTATTTT,CASSRLLSGATTDTQYF
TRBV5-6,TRBJ2-5,-,-,TGTGCCACCAATCGACCAGGGGAACAAGAGACCCAGTACTTC,CATNRPGEQETQYF
TRBV10-2,TRBJ1-2,TRBD1,-,TGCGCCAGCAGTCCTTTCACAGGGGGGGATGGCTACACCTTC,CASSPFTGGDGYTF
TRBV10-3,TRBJ1-5,TRBD1,-,TGTGCCATCAGTACAGGGGGCGACAATCAGCCCCAGCATTTT,CAISTGGDNQPQHF
TRBV10-1,TRBJ1-1,-,-,TGCGCCAGCAGTGATTCGAGGTTTCTGCTAACAGTGAACACTGAAGCTTTCTTT,CASSDSRFLLTVNTEAFF
TRBV7-7,TRBJ2-1,-,-,TGTGCCAGCAGCTTAGCGCATTCATCGGTGAACAATGAGCAGTTCTTC,CASSLAHSSVNNEQFF
TRBV5-1,TRBJ2-3,-,-,TGCGCCAGCAGTTTACAGACAGATACGCAGTATTTT,CASSLQTDTQYF
TRBV27,TRBJ2-5,-,-,TGTGCCAGCAGCACTACAGGGCCTAAAGAGACCCAGTACTTC,CASSTTGPKETQYF
TRBV25-1,TRBJ1-4,-,few,TGTGCCAGCAGTGTTGGTGGCGGTAATGAAAAACTGTTTTTT,CASSVGGGNEKLFF
TRBV30,TRBJ1-5,-,-,TGTGCCTGGAGTGTACGGGATGGGTACAATCAGCCCCAGCATTTT,CAWSVRDGYNQPQHF
TRBV4-1,TRBJ1-4,TRBD1,-,TGCGCCAGCAGCCAACAGGGGGACAGGGGAAATGAAAAACTGTTTTTT,CASSQQGDRGNEKLFF
TRBV30,TRBJ2-3,-,-,TGTGCCTGGAGCCCGTTCAAGGGGGCGTTTTTTAGCGGGGAGGGAGGAGATACGCAGTATTTT,CAWSPFKGAFFSGEGGDTQYF
TRBV7-2,TRBJ2-3,-,-,TGTGCCAGCACCTTAGTTTCAGATACGCAGTATTTT,CASTLVSDTQYF
TRBV6-1,TRBJ1-2,-,-,TGTGCCAGCAGTCGCCCTTACTATGGCTACACCTTC,CASSRPYYGYTF
TRBV12-5,TRBJ1-5,-,few,TGTGCTAGGAGACAGAACTATAGCAATCAGCCCCAGCATTTT,CARRQNYSNQPQHF
TRBV5-1,TRBJ1-5,-,-,TGCGCCAGCAGCTTGGGGTCAGCTGGGAGCAATCAGCCCCAGCATTTT,CASSLGSAGSNQPQHF
TRBV20-1,TRBJ1-1,-,-,TGCAGCCCAAGGAGAGGTAACAGCCCTTTCTTT,CSPRRGNSPFF
TRBV19,TRBJ1-4,TRBD1,-,TGTGCCAGTAGTATTAGGGGACAGAATGAAAAACTGTTTTTT,CASSIRGQNEKLFF
TRBV5-1,TRBJ2-2,TRBD2,few,TGCGCCAGCAGGATAACTAGCGGGGGGGCCGCCGGGGAGCTGTTTTTT,CASRITSGGAAGELFF
TRBV5-8,TRBJ1-2,-,-,TGTGCCAGCAGCTTGCACTATGGCTACACCTTC,CASSLHYGYTF
TRBV19,TRBJ2-5,-,-,TGTGCCAGTAGTATTGGGGGAAACGGGGAGACCCAGTACTTC,CASSIGGNGETQYF
TRBV4-1,TRBJ1-2,TRBD1,-,TGCGCCAGCAGCCCAGGACAGGGGGATGGCTACACCTTC,CASSPGQGDGYTF
TRBV5-4,TRBJ1-2,-,few,TGTGCCAGCAGCTTGGGCCTTATCAAAGGGCTTGACTATGGCTACACCTTC,CASSLGLIKGLDYGYTF
TRBV19,TRBJ2-3,TRBD1,-,TGTGCCAGTAGTATGCGGACAGGGGAGTCCACAGATACGCAGTATTTT,CASSMRTGESTDTQYF
TRBV29-1,TRBJ1-2,TRBD1,-,TGCAGCGTTGAGCCACAGGGGACCTATGGCTACACCTTC,CSVEPQGTYGYTF
TRBV7-8,TRBJ1-1,TRBD1,-,TGTGCCAGCAGCTTATGGGACAGGGCGTACACTGAAGCTTTCTTT,CASSLWDRAYTEAFF
TRBV18,TRBJ1-1,-,-,TGTGCCAGCTCACGGGGGACGAACACTGAAGCTTTCTTT,CASSRGTNTEAFF
TRBV5-1,TRBJ1-2,-,-,TGCGCCAGCAGAGGGGTCGAAGGCGGCTACACCTTC,CASRGVEGGYTF